This TCR beta chain was sequenced in a study of blood T cell repertoires in COVID-19. Symptom resolution, clearance, or two negative PCRs marked donors in Cohort 3 as recovered. The CDR3 has 15 residues. The V gene's germline CDR1 is SGHRS and CDR2 YFSETQ. V gave up 4 bases and J gave up 7 bases; unmatched junction bases: 10. The repertoire was sequenced with immunoSEQ multiplex PCR; TCRdb's copy has only in-frame clones and lacks some. The sample lists fewer than 400,000 clones, under 90% occurring once. The origin of this receptor is a man aged 55 to 70 who had recovered from COVID-19. The V gene is TRBV5-1, the J gene TRBJ2-1; TRBD1 matches 8 bases. Specimen: PBMCs or T cells enriched from blood (not recorded which). This chain's CDR3 is CASSQTGTGENEQFF. CDR3 nucleotide sequence: TGCGCCAGCAGCCAGACCGGGACAGGAGAGAATGAGCAGTTCTTC. Combining the CDR3 with reference TRBV5-1 and TRBJ2-1 gives the whole variable domain KAGVTQTPRYLIKTRGQQVTLSCSPISGHRSVSWYQQTPGQGLQFLFEYFSETQRNKGNFPGRFSGRQFSNSRSEMNVSTLELGDSALYLCASSQTGTGENEQFFGPGTRLTVL.